This T cell receptor (beta chain) was identified in a study of identical twins. General study findings and limits: Models underestimated TCR alpha sharing (out-of-frame) in monozygotic twins.

The donors were all healthy and Caucasian. There are a few counts of this clonotype. Its antigen is not known. TCRdb analysed the 5' RACE reads with MiXCR anew, one entry per CDR3 protein. The table lists about 1.7 million distinct CDR3 sequences, under 35% of them singletons. Sample: cord blood. This sequence originates from a newborn girl in good health.

The CDR3: CASSLSIGLLAGAPDTQYF. For the CDR3, the DNA is TGTGCCAGCAGTTTATCGATAGGTCTCCTAGCGGGAGCCCCAGATACGCAGTATTTT. The J gene is TRBJ2-3, the V gene TRBV27; 10 bases agree with TRBD2. From germline, CDR1 is MNHEY and CDR2 SMNVEV (reference sequence). The CDR3 loop spans 19 amino acids. The V gene end was trimmed by 0 bases and the J gene end by 4 bases; junction bases not matched to a gene: 13.